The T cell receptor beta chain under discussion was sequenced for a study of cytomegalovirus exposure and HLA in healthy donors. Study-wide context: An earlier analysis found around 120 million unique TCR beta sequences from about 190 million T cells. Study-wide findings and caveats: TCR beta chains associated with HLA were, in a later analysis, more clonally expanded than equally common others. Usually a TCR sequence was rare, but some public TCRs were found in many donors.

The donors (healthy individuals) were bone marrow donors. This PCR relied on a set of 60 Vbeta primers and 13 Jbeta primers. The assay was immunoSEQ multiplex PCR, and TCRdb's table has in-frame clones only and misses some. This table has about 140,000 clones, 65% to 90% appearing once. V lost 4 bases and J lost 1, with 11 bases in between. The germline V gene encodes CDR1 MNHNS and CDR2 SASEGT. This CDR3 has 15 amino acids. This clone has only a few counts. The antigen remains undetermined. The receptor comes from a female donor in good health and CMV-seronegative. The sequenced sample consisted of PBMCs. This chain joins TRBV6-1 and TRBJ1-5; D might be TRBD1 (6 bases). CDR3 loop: CASSARDISNQPQHF. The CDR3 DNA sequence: TGTGCCAGCAGTGCAAGGGACATCAGCAATCAGCCCCAGCATTTT.